The 4 T cell receptor beta chains below come from one sample, sequenced in a study of OX40 agonist ivuxolimab in advanced cancers. Using immunoSEQ multiplex PCR, the repertoire was profiled, and TCRdb retains in-frame clones only, with some absent. The table has approximately 38,000 clones, roughly 90% seen once; the top ten hold nearly 9.5%. The sample in question was CD4+ or CD8+ T cells sorted from blood, obtained in a trial of the OX40 agonist ivuxolimab. The receptor set was obtained from an adult with an advanced solid tumor such as melanoma, head and neck, liver or kidney cancer.

This clone was observed once. The chain uses TRBV28 and TRBJ1-2; D might be TRBD1 (6 bases). This CDR3 has 13 residues. V lost 6 bases, J lost 4 bases, and 12 bases lay in between. Per germline, CDR1 MDHEN and CDR2 SYDVKM. The CDR3 sequence is CASRGGGAYGYTF. CDR3 nucleotide sequence: TGTGCCAGCAGAGGGGGAGGGGCCTATGGCTACACCTTC.

This sequence joins TRBV19 and TRBJ1-2, with 7 bases that match TRBD1. This CDR3 has 14 amino acids. V shed 3 bases and J 7 bases; nucleotides not matched to a gene: 8. CDR1 is LNHDA and CDR2 is SQIVND in the germline V gene (reference sequence). The CDR3 sequence: CASSISQGSGGYTF. The CDR3 nucleotides read TGTGCCAGTAGTATTTCACAGGGGTCCGGTGGCTACACCTTC.

This chain joins TRBV28 and TRBJ2-2; the D is unclear. There are 14 residues in the CDR3. The V end was cut by 5 bases, the J end by 5 bases, with 12 bases between. CDR1 and CDR2 (germline): MDHEN, SYDVKM. CDR3 loop: CASSGNQKTGELFF. The CDR3 DNA reads TGTGCCAGCAGTGGGAACCAGAAGACCGGGGAGCTGTTTTTT.

Turning to this clone: A far larger clone is one base from this, pointing to a likely read error. The chain couples TRBV5-1 to TRBJ1-2; no reliable D call. This CDR3 has 15 residues. Germline CDR1 SGHRS, CDR2 YFSETQ. Trimming cost V 1 base and J 2 bases, with 12 bases left between them. The CDR3 protein is CASSLRSDLNYGYTF. CDR3 DNA sequence: TGCGCCAGCAGCTTGAGGTCGGACCTCAACTATGGCTACACCTTC.